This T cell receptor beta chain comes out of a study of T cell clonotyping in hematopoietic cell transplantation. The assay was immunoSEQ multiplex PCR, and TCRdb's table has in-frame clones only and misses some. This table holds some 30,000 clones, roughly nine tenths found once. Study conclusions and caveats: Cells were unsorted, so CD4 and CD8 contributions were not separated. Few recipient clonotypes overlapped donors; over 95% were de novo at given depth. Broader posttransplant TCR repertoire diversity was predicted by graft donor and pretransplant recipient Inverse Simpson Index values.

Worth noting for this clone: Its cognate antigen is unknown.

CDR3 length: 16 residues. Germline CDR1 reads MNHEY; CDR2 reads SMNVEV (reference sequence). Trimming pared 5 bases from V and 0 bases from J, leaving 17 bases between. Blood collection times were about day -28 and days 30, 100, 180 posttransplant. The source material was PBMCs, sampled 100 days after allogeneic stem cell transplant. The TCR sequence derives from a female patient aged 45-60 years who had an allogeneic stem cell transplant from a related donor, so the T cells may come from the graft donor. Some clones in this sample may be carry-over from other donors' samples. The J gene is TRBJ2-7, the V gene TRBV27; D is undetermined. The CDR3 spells CASSRVQTLSSYEQYF. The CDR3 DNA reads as TGTGCCAGCAGTAGGGTACAAACCCTAAGCTCCTACGAGCAGTACTTC.